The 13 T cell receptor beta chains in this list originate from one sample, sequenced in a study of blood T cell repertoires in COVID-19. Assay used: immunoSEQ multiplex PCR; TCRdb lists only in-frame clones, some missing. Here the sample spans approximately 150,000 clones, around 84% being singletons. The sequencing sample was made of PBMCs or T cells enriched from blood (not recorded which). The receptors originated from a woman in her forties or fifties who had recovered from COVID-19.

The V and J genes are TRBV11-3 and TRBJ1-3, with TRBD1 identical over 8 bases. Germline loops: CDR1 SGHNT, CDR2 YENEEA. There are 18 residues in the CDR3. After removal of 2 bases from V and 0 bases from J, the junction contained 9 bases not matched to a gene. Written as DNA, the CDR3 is TGTGCCAGCAGCTTATATCAGAGGACAGGGTTCTCTGGAAACACCATATATTTT. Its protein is CASSLYQRTGFSGNTIYF.

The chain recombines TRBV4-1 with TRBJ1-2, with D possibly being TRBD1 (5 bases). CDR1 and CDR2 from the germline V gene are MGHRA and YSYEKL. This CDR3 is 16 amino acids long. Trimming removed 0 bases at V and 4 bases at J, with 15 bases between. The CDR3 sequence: CASSQDSAAGIYGYTF. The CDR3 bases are TGCGCCAGCAGCCAAGATTCAGCCGCAGGGATCTATGGCTACACCTTC.

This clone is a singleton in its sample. This CDR3 is CASSRLQGEAFF. Here the CDR3 DNA reads TGTGCCAGCAGCCGCCTACAGGGTGAAGCTTTCTTT. The rearrangement links TRBV4-2 to TRBJ1-1; TRBD1 is a possible D gene (6 bases). V lost 4 bases and J 7 bases, leaving 10 bases between the germline ends. This CDR3 is 12 amino acids long. Germline V gives CDR1 LGHNA, CDR2 YNFKEQ.

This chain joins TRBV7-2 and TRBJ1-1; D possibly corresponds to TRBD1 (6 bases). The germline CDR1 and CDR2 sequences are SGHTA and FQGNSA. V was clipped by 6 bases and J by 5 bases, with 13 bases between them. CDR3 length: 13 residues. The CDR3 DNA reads TGTGCCAGCAGGCTAGAAAGGGGGACTGAAGCTTTCTTT. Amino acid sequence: CASRLERGTEAFF. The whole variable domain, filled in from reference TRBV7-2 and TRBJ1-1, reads GAGVSQSPSNKVTEKGKDVELRCDPISGHTALYWYRQSLGQGLEFLIYFQGNSAPDKSGLPSDRFSAERTGGSVSTLTIQRTQQEDSAVYLCASRLERGTEAFFGQGTRLTVV.

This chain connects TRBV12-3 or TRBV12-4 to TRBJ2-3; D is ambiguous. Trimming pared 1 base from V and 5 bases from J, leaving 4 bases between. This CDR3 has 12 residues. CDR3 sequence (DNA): TGTGCCAGCAGTTTAGGGCAAGATACGCAGTATTTT. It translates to CASSLGQDTQYF.

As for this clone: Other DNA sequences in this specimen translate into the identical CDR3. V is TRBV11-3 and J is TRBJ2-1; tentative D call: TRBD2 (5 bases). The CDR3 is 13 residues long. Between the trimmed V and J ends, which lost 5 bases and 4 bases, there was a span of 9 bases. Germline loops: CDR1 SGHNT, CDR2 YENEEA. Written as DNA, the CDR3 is TGTGCCAGCAGCCCCGGACTTTACAATGAGCAGTTCTTC. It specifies CASSPGLYNEQFF. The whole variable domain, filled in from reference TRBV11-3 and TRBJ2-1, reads EAGVVQSPRYKIIEKKQPVAFWCNPISGHNTLYWYLQNLGQGPELLIRYENEEAVDDSQLPKDRFSAERLKGVDSTLKIQPAELGDSAVYLCASSPGLYNEQFFGPGTRLTVL.

The CDR3 is CASRVWAGVNYGYTF. CDR3 DNA: TGTGCCAGCAGGGTATGGGCAGGGGTGAACTATGGCTACACCTTC. V and J are TRBV27 and TRBJ1-2, with D possibly being TRBD1 (6 bases). The CDR3 spans 15 residues. The V end lost 6 bases, the J end lost 2 bases, and 16 bases lay between the germline ends. Germline loops: CDR1 MNHEY, CDR2 SMNVEV (reference sequence).

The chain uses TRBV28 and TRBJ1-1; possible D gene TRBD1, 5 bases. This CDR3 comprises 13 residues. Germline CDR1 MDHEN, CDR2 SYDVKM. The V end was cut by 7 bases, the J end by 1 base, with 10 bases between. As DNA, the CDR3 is TGTGCCAGCATCCGGGGGAGGAACACTGAAGCTTTCTTT. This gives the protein CASIRGRNTEAFF.

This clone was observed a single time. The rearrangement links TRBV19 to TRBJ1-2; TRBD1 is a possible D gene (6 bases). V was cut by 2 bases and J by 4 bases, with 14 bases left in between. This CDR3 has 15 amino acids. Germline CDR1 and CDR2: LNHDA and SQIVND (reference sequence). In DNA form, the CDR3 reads TGTGCCAGTAGTATAAACGGGGGGCCTCCCTATGGCTACACCTTC. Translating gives CASSINGGPPYGYTF.

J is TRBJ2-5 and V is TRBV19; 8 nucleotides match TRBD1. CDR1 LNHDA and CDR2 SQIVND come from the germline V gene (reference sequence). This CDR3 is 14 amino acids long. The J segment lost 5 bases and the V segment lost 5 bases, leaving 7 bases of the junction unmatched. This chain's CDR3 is CASSGGQGRETQYF. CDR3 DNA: TGTGCCAGTAGTGGAGGACAGGGCAGGGAGACCCAGTACTTC.

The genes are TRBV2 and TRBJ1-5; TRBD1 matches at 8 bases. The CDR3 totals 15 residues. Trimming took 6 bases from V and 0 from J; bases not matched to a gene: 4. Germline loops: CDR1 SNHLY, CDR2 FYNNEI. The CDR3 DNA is TGTGCCAGCAGGGGGACAGGCTATAGCAATCAGCCCCAGCATTTT. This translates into CASRGTGYSNQPQHF.

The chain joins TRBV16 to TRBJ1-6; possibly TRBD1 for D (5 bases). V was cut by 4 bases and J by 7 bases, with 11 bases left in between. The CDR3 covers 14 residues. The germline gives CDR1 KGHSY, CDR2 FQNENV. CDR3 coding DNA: TGTGCCAGCAGCCGCACCGGGGGAAATTCACCCCTCCACTTT. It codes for CASSRTGGNSPLHF.

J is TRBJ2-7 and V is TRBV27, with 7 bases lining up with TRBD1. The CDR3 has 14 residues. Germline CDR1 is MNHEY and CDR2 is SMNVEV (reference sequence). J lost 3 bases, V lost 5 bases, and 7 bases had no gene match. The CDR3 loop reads CASSPQWDSYEQYF. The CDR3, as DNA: TGTGCCAGCAGTCCCCAATGGGACAGCTACGAGCAGTACTTC.